The 23 T cell receptor beta chains below were found in one sample sequenced in a study of blood T cells in healthy people across ages. With a J-beta primer mix and a sample-barcoded 5' primer, a second PCR ran 7 to 11 cycles. TCRdb re-called the 5' RACE reads with MiXCR, one entry per CDR3 protein. Of 800,000 to 950,000 distinct CDR3 sequences in the sample, 36% were seen once. Sequencing was carried out using blood. Receptors were obtained from a man younger than 35 in good health.

The chain employs TRBV7-9 and TRBJ1-5; no clear D gene. CDR1 SEHNR and CDR2 FQNEAQ come from the germline V gene (reference sequence). V shed 1 base and J shed 5 bases, with 6 bases lying between them. The CDR3 is made up of 13 amino acids. The CDR3, as DNA: TGTGCCAGCAGCTTAGTTTTGGATCAGCCCCAGCATTTT. Protein sequence: CASSLVLDQPQHF.

V gene TRBV20-1 combines with J gene TRBJ1-1, with D tentatively TRBD1 (5 bases). This CDR3 has 14 amino acids. The germline gives CDR1 DFQATT, CDR2 SNEGSKA (reference sequence). The V gene lost 1 base and the J gene lost 4 bases, with 13 bases spanning the gap. The CDR3 loop is CSARGGRASTEAFF. In DNA, the CDR3 is TGCAGTGCTAGAGGGGGACGCGCCAGCACTGAAGCTTTCTTT.

This clonotype was observed many times. The CDR3 DNA reads TGTGCCAGCAGCGTAGGTCTGTTGGAGACCCAGTACTTC. This gives the protein CASSVGLLETQYF. This sequence joins TRBV7-2 and TRBJ2-5; no definite D call. V shed 5 bases and J shed 5 bases, with 12 bases lying between them. The CDR3 runs 13 residues. Germline V gene sequence: CDR1 SGHTA, CDR2 FQGNSA.

The rearrangement links TRBV7-3 to TRBJ1-1; tentatively, D is TRBD1 (6 bases). The CDR3 covers 12 residues. Germline V gene sequence: CDR1 SGHTA, CDR2 FQGTGA. The V end lost 5 bases, the J end lost 11 bases, and 15 bases lay between the germline ends. The CDR3 DNA reads TGTGCCAGCAGCCCCCCCAGGGGTGGGGCTTTCTTT. It translates to CASSPPRGGAFF.

This chain uses TRBV29-1 with TRBJ2-5; TRBD1 aligns across 8 bases. The CDR3 has 13 residues. CDR1 and CDR2 from the germline V gene are SQVTM and ANQGSEA. V trimming: 2 bases; J trimming: 5 bases; junction bases outside the gene matches: 4. This chain's CDR3 is CSVEQGAGETQYF. Here the CDR3 DNA reads TGCAGCGTTGAACAGGGGGCTGGTGAGACCCAGTACTTC.

There are a few counts of this clonotype. This chain links TRBV4-3 with TRBJ2-2, with D possibly being TRBD2 (5 bases). Germline CDR1 and CDR2: LGHNA and YSLEER. The CDR3 contains 14 residues. Trimming took 0 bases from V and 8 from J, leaving 10 bases between them. DNA for the CDR3: TGCGCCAGCAGCCAAGATCGGGGTCGGGGGGAGCTGTTTTTT. Protein product: CASSQDRGRGELFF.

This clonotype was seen repeatedly, ten times or more. The V and J genes are TRBV20-1 and TRBJ2-5, with TRBD2 matching over 9 bases. Germline-derived CDR1 and CDR2 are DFQATT and SNEGSKA (reference sequence). The trim removed 2 bases at V and 1 base at J, leaving 8 bases unmatched. The CDR3 covers 16 residues. In DNA form, the CDR3 reads TGCAGTGCTAGACTCCTAGCGGGGATCCTCCAAGAGACCCAGTACTTC. Residues: CSARLLAGILQETQYF.

This clonotype was seen more than once but under ten times. This may come from a read error, since a much larger clone is one base off. This chain joins TRBV12-3 or TRBV12-4 and TRBJ1-2; possible D gene TRBD1, 5 bases. The CDR3 has 13 residues. V was clipped by 6 bases and J by 8 bases, with 16 bases between them. The DNA of the CDR3 is TGTGCCAGCAGATTGACCGCCCGGGGGGGCTACACCTTC. Its protein product is CASRLTARGGYTF.

J is TRBJ2-1 and V is TRBV5-1; 8 positions match TRBD1. V trimming: 0 bases; J trimming: 4 bases; junction bases outside the gene matches: 6. Per the germline V gene, CDR1 is SGHRS and CDR2 is YFSETQ. The CDR3 loop spans 16 amino acids. CDR3 DNA: TGCGCCAGCAGCTTGGAGGACAGGGACTTTTACAATGAGCAGTTCTTC. Its translation: CASSLEDRDFYNEQFF. The full variable domain, in which reference TRBV5-1 and TRBJ2-1 provide the parts outside the CDR3, is KAGVTQTPRYLIKTRGQQVTLSCSPISGHRSVSWYQQTPGQGLQFLFEYFSETQRNKGNFPGRFSGRQFSNSRSEMNVSTLELGDSALYLCASSLEDRDFYNEQFFGPGTRLTVL.

This clonotype showed up many times. The gene calls are TRBV20-1 and TRBJ2-3, with D possibly matching TRBD1 (6 bases). V was cut by 4 bases and J by 5 bases, with 13 bases left in between. Germline values: CDR1 DFQATT, CDR2 SNEGSKA (reference sequence). This CDR3 has 13 residues. The CDR3 DNA reads TGCAGTGCTAAGGGCCTAGGGGGAGATACGCAGTATTTT. This sequence encodes CSAKGLGGDTQYF.

The V gene is TRBV27, the J gene TRBJ1-5; 10 bases align to TRBD1. The CDR3 runs 13 residues. Trimming cost V 3 bases and J 11 bases; bases outside gene matches: 4. Per germline, CDR1 MNHEY and CDR2 SMNVEV (reference sequence). CDR3 DNA: TGTGCCAGCAGTTTGGGACAGGGGCTGACCCAGCATTTT. It translates to CASSLGQGLTQHF.

Only one count was recorded for this clonotype. V gene TRBV20-1 combines with J gene TRBJ2-2; D perhaps matches TRBD2 (7 bases). From germline, CDR1 is DFQATT and CDR2 SNEGSKA (reference sequence). The V end was cut by 5 bases, the J end by 4 bases, with 17 bases between. This CDR3 is built from 15 residues. The CDR3 protein is CSARPWGGLTGELFF. The CDR3 nucleotides are TGCAGTGCTCGTCCTTGGGGGGGCCTCACCGGGGAGCTGTTTTTT.

The chain links TRBV3-1 to TRBJ2-5; D not certain. This CDR3 has 14 amino acids. The germline V gene encodes CDR1 LGHDT and CDR2 YNNKEL (reference sequence). V lost 1 base and J lost 11, with 17 bases in between. The CDR3 DNA is TGTGCCAGCAGCCAAGTTGCGACCGACAATGAGCAGTACTTC. Its protein product is CASSQVATDNEQYF.

This clonotype was seen a few times. This chain links TRBV20-1 with TRBJ1-2, with D unclear. This CDR3 has 14 amino acids. V lost 0 bases, J lost 3 bases, and 11 bases lay in between. Looked up from germline, CDR1 is DFQATT and CDR2 is SNEGSKA (reference sequence). The CDR3 sequence is CSARDQRVYYGYTF. CDR3 sequence (DNA): TGCAGTGCTAGAGATCAGAGGGTTTACTATGGCTACACCTTC.

This clonotype was observed a few times. This rearrangement joins TRBV18 to TRBJ2-3, with unresolved D. Deletions cut 4 bases from V and 10 bases from J, with 12 bases between. This CDR3 comprises 12 residues. Per the germline V gene, CDR1 is KGHSH and CDR2 is LQKENI. The CDR3 DNA reads TGTGCCAGCTCACTCGACCCCCCGGCGCAGTATTTT. It specifies CASSLDPPAQYF.

The rearrangement links TRBV19 to TRBJ1-5, with a tentative D call TRBD1 (6 bases). The CDR3 totals 14 residues. The germline CDR1 and CDR2 sequences are LNHDA and SQIVND (reference sequence). V gave up 8 bases and J gave up 4 bases, with 15 bases separating them. CDR3 protein: CASSSTGLNQPQHF. For the CDR3, the DNA is TGTGCCAGTTCTAGTACAGGGTTGAATCAGCCCCAGCATTTT.

This clonotype was observed many times. The chain recombines TRBV20-1 with TRBJ2-3; perhaps TRBD1 as D (5 bases). Per germline, CDR1 DFQATT and CDR2 SNEGSKA (reference sequence). The V and J ends lost 3 bases and 4 bases respectively, with 20 bases between them. This CDR3 has 16 amino acids. The CDR3 loop is CSASLAGLPLPDTQYF. CDR3 DNA sequence: TGCAGTGCTAGCCTGGCAGGGCTCCCCCTCCCAGATACGCAGTATTTT.

Remarks on this clonotype: A much larger clone differs by one base, so this may be a read error. This chain joins TRBV9 and TRBJ2-3; a possible D gene is TRBD2 (6 bases). Germline V gene data show CDR1 as SGDLS and CDR2 as YYNGEE. The CDR3 extends over 15 amino acids. For the CDR3, the DNA is TGTGCCAGCAGCGTAGACGCGGGAAGCACAGATACGCGGTATTTT. As protein: CASSVDAGSTDTRYF.

This chain connects TRBV15 to TRBJ2-4, with 13 nucleotides matching TRBD2. Germline lookup yields CDR1 LNHNV and CDR2 YYDKDF (reference sequence). The CDR3 sequence is 15 residues long. J gave up 7 bases and V 5 bases, and 5 bases lay outside the gene matches. The CDR3 DNA follows: TGTGCCACCAGCTTAGGGACTAGCGGGGTTAACATTCAGTACTTC. Its protein product is CATSLGTSGVNIQYF.

The chain uses TRBV20-1 and TRBJ1-1; weak D call: TRBD1 (5 bases). Trimming cost V 4 bases and J 5 bases, with 17 bases left between them. The CDR3 has 14 amino acids. The V gene's germline CDR1 is DFQATT and CDR2 SNEGSKA (reference sequence). The CDR3 DNA is TGCAGTGCTATACAATCGGTAGGGGAGACTGAAGCTTTCTTT. It yields the protein CSAIQSVGETEAFF.

In this sample, this clonotype turned up a few times. The chain uses TRBV3-1 and TRBJ2-3, with D uncertain. Trimming shortened V by 0 bases and J by 2 bases, and 6 bases separated the two germline ends. The germline gives CDR1 LGHDT, CDR2 YNNKEL (reference sequence). This CDR3 spans 14 amino acids. The CDR3 loop reads CASSQDLNTDTQYF. Here the CDR3 DNA reads TGTGCCAGCAGCCAAGACCTAAACACAGATACGCAGTATTTT.

The chain employs TRBV7-2 and TRBJ1-1; possibly TRBD1 for D (6 bases). V lost 6 bases and J 1 base, leaving 12 bases between the germline ends. The CDR3 length is 14 residues. Germline lookup yields CDR1 SGHTA and CDR2 FQGNSA. The CDR3 DNA reads TGTGCCAGCAGTCCCAGGGGCAGGAACACTGAAGCTTTCTTT. It codes for CASSPRGRNTEAFF.

The V gene is TRBV6-6, the J gene TRBJ1-6; no definite D call. This CDR3 region has 17 residues. CDR1 is MNHNY, CDR2 SVGAGI, per germline (reference sequence). V lost 5 bases to trimming and J lost 0 bases, with 14 bases between them. The CDR3 sequence: CASSLRTQHSYNSPLHF. The CDR3 nucleotides read TGTGCCAGCAGTCTCCGGACCCAACACTCCTATAATTCACCCCTCCACTTT.